This T cell receptor (beta chain) was recorded in a study of CD8 T cells in Susac syndrome. The V end lost 2 bases, the J end lost 6 bases, and 8 bases lay between the germline ends. The CDR3 sequence is 14 residues long. CDR1 and CDR2 from the germline V gene are SGHTA and FQGTGA. Reverse transcription of roughly 0.45 to 1 ug RNA was carried out with random hexamers. Amplification of TCR beta CDR3 by immunoSEQ multiplex PCR spanned 54 Vbeta and 13 Jbeta. TCRdb reanalysed the immunoSEQ multiplex PCR reads using MiXCR and keeps one entry per CDR3 protein. This sample has 160,000 or so distinct CDR3 sequences, with 85% to 95% found just once. The authors carried out high-throughput sequencing of TCR beta. They applied it to CD8+ and CD4+ T cells obtained from blood. Fulfillment of recently defined diagnostic criteria for definite or probable disease was shown by the patients with Susac syndrome. Negative magnetic isolation gave CD8+ and CD4+ cells; FACS enriched CD8+ TEMRA.

The sequencing sample was made of CD4+ T cells from PBMCs. The chain recombines TRBV7-3 with TRBJ1-6, with D perhaps TRBD1 (5 bases). This clonotype originated in a human donor with Susac syndrome. This CDR3 reads CASSLLGVNSPLHF. The CDR3 nucleotides read TGTGCCAGCAGCTTATTAGGGGTTAATTCACCCCTCCACTTT. Filled out from reference TRBV7-3 and TRBJ1-6, the complete variable domain reads GAGVSQTPSNKVTEKGKYVELRCDPISGHTALYWYRQSLGQGPEFLIYFQGTGAADDSGLPNDRFFAVRPEGSVSTLKIQRTERGDSAVYLCASSLLGVNSPLHFGNGTRLTVT.